Here is one T cell receptor beta chain with its context. This CDR3 spans 16 amino acids. Looked up from germline, CDR1 is ENHRY and CDR2 is SYGVKD. Deletions cut 0 bases from V and 4 bases from J, with 15 bases between. This specimen comes from a study of blood T cell repertoires in COVID-19. About the research overall: The United States, Italy and Spain supplied acute and convalescent COVID-19 samples. PBMCs, B-cell-depleted T cells, or T cells were the source of the cDNA or gDNA that made up the material.

Assay used: immunoSEQ multiplex PCR; TCRdb lists only in-frame clones, some missing. Among roughly 71,000 clones, just over 85% were seen once, and the ten largest hold about 2.1%. Source material: peripheral blood. This sequence joins TRBV10-3 and TRBJ1-2; D is perhaps TRBD1 (6 bases). The clonotype originates from a man under 40 with acute or convalescent COVID-19. The DNA for the CDR3 is TGTGCCATCAGTGAGTCCACAGGACAGCTTAGCTATGGCTACACCTTC. This encodes CAISESTGQLSYGYTF.